This T cell receptor (beta chain) stems from a study of blood T cell repertoires in COVID-19. Study as a whole: Acute and convalescent COVID-19 specimens originated in the United States, Italy and Spain.

Sequenced by immunoSEQ multiplex PCR; TCRdb stores in-frame clones only, minus some. The table lists some 200,000 clones, about 90% of them singletons. Seattle's cohort entered during active infection and was followed longitudinally. The sample holds one count of this clone. The TCR was taken from a woman aged 60-75 years with COVID-19, enrolled during active disease. The sequenced sample was peripheral blood.

CDR3 coding DNA: TGCGCCAGCAGTGGGACAGGGGGTGGTCATCAGCCCCAGCATTTT. Translation: CASSGTGGGHQPQHF. The J gene is TRBJ1-5, the V gene TRBV10-2; 10 bases are shared with TRBD1. CDR3 size: 15 residues. Germline V CDR1 and CDR2: WSHSY, SAAADI. J gave up 5 bases and V 4 bases, and 5 bases lay outside the gene matches.